This T cell receptor beta chain was documented in a study of OX40 agonist ivuxolimab in advanced cancers. For the study at large: Mean age roughly 65 years, range roughly 20 to 85; approximately 80% male. Study conclusions and caveats: On average, a greater number of expanded clones characterised CD8+ T cells relative to CD4+. Clones of CD4+ and CD8+ blood T cells grew by week 6 at doses of 0.1 to 3.0 mg/kg.

In germline, CDR1 is SGDLS, CDR2 YYNGEE. V lost 0 bases, J lost 7 bases, and 17 bases lay in between. This CDR3 spans 15 amino acids. Sequencing used immunoSEQ multiplex PCR; TCRdb keeps in-frame clones, though not all of them. The sample lists about 62,000 clones, roughly 78% occurring once. The sample holds one count of this clone. Its antigen is as yet unknown. The sequences come from CD4+ or CD8+ T cells sorted from blood, collected in a trial of the OX40 agonist ivuxolimab. The J gene is TRBJ2-7, the V gene TRBV9; D might be TRBD2 (5 bases). The receptor was isolated from an adult with an advanced solid tumor such as melanoma, head and neck, liver or kidney cancer. CDR3 amino acids: CASSVAGFSPGEQYF. CDR3 DNA sequence: TGTGCCAGCAGCGTAGCCGGCTTCTCCCCGGGGGAGCAGTACTTC.